This T cell receptor beta chain is from a study of shared clonotypes between healthy human individuals. Study in general: Three CD4 naive, three CD4 memory, two CD8 naive and one CD8 memory plate were used per donor.

Germline trimming cut 5 bases from V and 2 bases from J; bases unmatched to any gene: 6. The CDR3 extends over 15 amino acids. Germline V lookup: CDR1 MGHDK, CDR2 SYGVNS. The table came from immunoSEQ multiplex PCR; TCRdb's copy has only in-frame clones and leaves some out. Found here are some 2.4 million clones, roughly 93% of them singletons; the top ten hold 0.36%. Material for sequencing was naive CD4+ T cells from PBMCs. Subset in this sample: CD45RA+ positively selected. The receptor comes from a young man in good health. Some clones in this sample may be carry-over from other donors' samples. The chain recombines TRBV25-1 with TRBJ2-1; 7 bases map to TRBD1. CDR3 DNA: TGTGCCAGCAGTATCAGGACAGGAACCTACAATGAGCAGTTCTTC. Its protein is CASSIRTGTYNEQFF. The full variable domain, completed using reference TRBV25-1 and TRBJ2-1, is EADIYQTPRYLVIGTGKKITLECSQTMGHDKMYWYQQDPGMELHLIHYSYGVNSTEKGDLSSESTVSRIRTEHFPLTLESARPSHTSQYLCASSIRTGTYNEQFFGPGTRLTVL.